This T cell receptor beta chain appears in the sequencing data of a study of CD8+ T cells in alopecia areata. The sample holds a few counts of this clone. Its antigen remains unknown. Overall study findings and caveats: Throughout tofacitinib, many expanded lesional clones continued to persist in scalp and blood.

Germline CDR1 reads SQVTM; CDR2 reads ANQGSEA. The CDR3 consists of 12 residues. Trimming stripped 8 bases from V and 3 bases from J, with 10 bases between. cDNA serving as the sequencing template came from extracted, reverse transcribed RNA. Using immunoSEQ multiplex PCR, the repertoire was profiled, and TCRdb retains in-frame clones only, with some absent. This sample carries about 190,000 clones, 50% to 60% of them seen once, and the ten largest clones take roughly 0.7%. Treatment indicated: oral pan-JAK inhibitor, 5-10 mg twice daily. The chain couples TRBV29-1 to TRBJ2-2, with D uncertain. This clonotype was obtained from a human donor with alopecia areata. Source: CD4+ T cells sorted from blood, taken at week 4, from a patient treated with tofacitinib. The CDR3 DNA follows: TGCAGCTTTCAGGAAGACACCGGGGAGCTGTTTTTT. This translates into CSFQEDTGELFF.